This TCR beta chain stems from a study of shared clonotypes between healthy human individuals. Clones were read by immunoSEQ multiplex PCR, and TCRdb kept only the in-frame ones, dropping some. The data show about 560,000 clones, with around 76% seen just once and approximately 12% held by the top ten. V lost 5 bases to trimming and J lost 0 bases, with 15 bases between them. Per the germline V gene, CDR1 is LNHDA and CDR2 is SQIVND (reference sequence). The CDR3 consists of 16 residues. The sequence was obtained from a woman in her 40s in good health. Some clones in this sample may be carry-over from other donors' samples. The V and J genes are TRBV19 and TRBJ2-3; a possible D gene is TRBD2 (6 bases). Sample: PBMCs. The CDR3 loop is CASSPRTIPSTDTQYF. The CDR3 DNA is TGTGCCAGTAGTCCCAGGACTATACCTAGCACAGATACGCAGTATTTT.